Detailed here is one TCR beta chain. Per the germline V gene, CDR1 is SGHAT and CDR2 is FQNNGV. The length of the CDR3 is 18 residues. Trimming cost V 5 bases and J 1 base; bases outside gene matches: 16. This sample was included in a study of CD4 T cells in relation to SARS-CoV-2 and coronaviruses. Method: immunoSEQ multiplex PCR; TCRdb's copy keeps in-frame clones and lacks some. The profile covers tens of thousands of clones, with just over 90% appearing a single time and under 0.25% taken by the ten largest. Before the COVID-19 pandemic, during about 2010-2018, CD4+ T cells were taken from unexposed donors.

The chain uses TRBV11-2 and TRBJ1-2, with 7 positions matching TRBD1. The TCR sequence derives from a human donor in good health. Material for sequencing was naive CD4+ T cells from PBMCs. Subset indicated: naive CD4+ T cells isolated by negative enrichment. CDR3 DNA sequence: TGTGCCAGCAGCCAAGAAAGGGGGCACAGAAGGAGTAACTATGGCTACACCTTC. This gives the protein CASSQERGHRRSNYGYTF.